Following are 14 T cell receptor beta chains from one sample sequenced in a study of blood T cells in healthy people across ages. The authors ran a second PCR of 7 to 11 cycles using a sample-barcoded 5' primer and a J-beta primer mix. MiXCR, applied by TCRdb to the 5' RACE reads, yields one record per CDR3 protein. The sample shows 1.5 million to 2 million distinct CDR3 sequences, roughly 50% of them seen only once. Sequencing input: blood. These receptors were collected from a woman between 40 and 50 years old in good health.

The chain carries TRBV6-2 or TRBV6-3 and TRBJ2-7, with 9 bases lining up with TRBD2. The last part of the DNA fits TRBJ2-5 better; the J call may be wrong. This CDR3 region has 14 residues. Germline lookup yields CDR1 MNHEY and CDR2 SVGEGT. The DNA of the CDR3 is TGTGCCAGCAAGCGTAGCGGGAGTTCAGAGACCCAGTACTTC. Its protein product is CASKRSGSSETQYF.

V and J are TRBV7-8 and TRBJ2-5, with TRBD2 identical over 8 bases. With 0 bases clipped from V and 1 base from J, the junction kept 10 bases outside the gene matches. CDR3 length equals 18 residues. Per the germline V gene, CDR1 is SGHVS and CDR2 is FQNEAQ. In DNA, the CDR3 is TGTGCCAGCAGCTTAGCGCCGGGGGGGCGGGGGTTCCAAGAGACCCAGTACTTC. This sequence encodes CASSLAPGGRGFQETQYF.

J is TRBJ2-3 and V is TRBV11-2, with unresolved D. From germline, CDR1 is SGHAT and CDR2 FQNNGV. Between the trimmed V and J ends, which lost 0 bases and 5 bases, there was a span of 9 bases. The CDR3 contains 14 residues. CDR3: CASSLDWVGDTQYF. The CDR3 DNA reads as TGTGCCAGCAGCTTAGATTGGGTGGGAGATACGCAGTATTTT.

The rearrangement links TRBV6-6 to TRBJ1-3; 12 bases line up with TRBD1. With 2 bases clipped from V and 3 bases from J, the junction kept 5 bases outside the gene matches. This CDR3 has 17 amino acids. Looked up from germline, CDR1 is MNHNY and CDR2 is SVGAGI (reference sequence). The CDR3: CASSYPGQGASGNTIYF. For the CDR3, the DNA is TGTGCCAGCAGTTACCCGGGACAGGGGGCAAGTGGAAACACCATATATTTT.

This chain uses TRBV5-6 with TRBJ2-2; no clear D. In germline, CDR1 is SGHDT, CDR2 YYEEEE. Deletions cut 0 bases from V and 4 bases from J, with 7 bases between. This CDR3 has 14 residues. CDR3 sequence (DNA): TGTGCCAGCAGCTTGGACTACCCCACCGGGGAGCTGTTTTTT. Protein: CASSLDYPTGELFF. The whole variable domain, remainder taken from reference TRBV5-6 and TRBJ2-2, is DAGVTQSPTHLIKTRGQQVTLRCSPKSGHDTVSWYQQALGQGPQFIFQYYEEEERQRGNFPDRFSGHQFPNYSSELNVNALLLGDSALYLCASSLDYPTGELFFGEGSRLTVL.

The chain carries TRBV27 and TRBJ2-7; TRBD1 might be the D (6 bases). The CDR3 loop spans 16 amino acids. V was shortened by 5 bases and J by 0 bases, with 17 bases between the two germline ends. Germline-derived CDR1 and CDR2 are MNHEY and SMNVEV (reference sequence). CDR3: CASSPTGAASSYEQYF. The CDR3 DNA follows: TGTGCCAGCAGTCCGACAGGCGCCGCCAGCTCCTACGAGCAGTACTTC.

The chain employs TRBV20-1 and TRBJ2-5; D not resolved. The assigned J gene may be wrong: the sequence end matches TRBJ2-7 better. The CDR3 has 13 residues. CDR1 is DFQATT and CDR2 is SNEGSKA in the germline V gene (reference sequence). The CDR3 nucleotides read TGCAGTGCTAGAGGTGGCTACTTATACGAGCAGTACTTC. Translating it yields CSARGGYLYEQYF.

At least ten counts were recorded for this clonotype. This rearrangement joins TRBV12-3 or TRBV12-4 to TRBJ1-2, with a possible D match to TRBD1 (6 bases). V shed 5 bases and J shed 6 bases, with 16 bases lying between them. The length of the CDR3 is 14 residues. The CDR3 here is CASSVRGIGDGYTF. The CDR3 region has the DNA TGTGCCAGCAGTGTCAGGGGTATAGGAGATGGCTACACCTTC.

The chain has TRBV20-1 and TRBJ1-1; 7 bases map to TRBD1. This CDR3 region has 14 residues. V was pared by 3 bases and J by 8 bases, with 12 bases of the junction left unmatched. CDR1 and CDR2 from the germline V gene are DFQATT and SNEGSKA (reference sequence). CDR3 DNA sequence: TGCAGTGCTAGGACTGCACAGGGGAGGAGGGAAGCTTTCTTT. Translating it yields CSARTAQGRREAFF.

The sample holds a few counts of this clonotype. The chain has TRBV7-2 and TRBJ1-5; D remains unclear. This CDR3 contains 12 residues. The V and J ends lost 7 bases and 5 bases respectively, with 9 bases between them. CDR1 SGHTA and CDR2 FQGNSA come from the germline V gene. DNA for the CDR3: TGTGCCAGCACCGTCAGCGATCAGCCCCAGCATTTT. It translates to CASTVSDQPQHF.

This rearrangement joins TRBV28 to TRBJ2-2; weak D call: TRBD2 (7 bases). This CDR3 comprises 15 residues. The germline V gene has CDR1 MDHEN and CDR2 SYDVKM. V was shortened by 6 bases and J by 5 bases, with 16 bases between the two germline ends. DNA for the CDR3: TGTGCCAGCAGGAATCGGGGGGCAAAAACCGGGGAGCTGTTTTTT. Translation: CASRNRGAKTGELFF.

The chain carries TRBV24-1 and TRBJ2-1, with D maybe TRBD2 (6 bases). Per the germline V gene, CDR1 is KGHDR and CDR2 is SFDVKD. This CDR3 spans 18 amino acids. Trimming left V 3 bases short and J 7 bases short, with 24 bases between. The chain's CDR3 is CATSDPSPGTGGKNEQFF. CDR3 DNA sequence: TGTGCCACCAGTGATCCTTCGCCCGGGACTGGGGGGAAGAATGAGCAGTTCTTC.

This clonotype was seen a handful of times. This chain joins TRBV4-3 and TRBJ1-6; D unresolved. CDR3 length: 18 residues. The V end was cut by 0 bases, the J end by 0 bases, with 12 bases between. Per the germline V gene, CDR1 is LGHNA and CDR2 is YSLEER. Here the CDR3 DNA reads TGCGCCAGCAGCCAAGACCCGGTCCCTAGCTCCTATAATTCACCCCTCCACTTT. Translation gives CASSQDPVPSSYNSPLHF.

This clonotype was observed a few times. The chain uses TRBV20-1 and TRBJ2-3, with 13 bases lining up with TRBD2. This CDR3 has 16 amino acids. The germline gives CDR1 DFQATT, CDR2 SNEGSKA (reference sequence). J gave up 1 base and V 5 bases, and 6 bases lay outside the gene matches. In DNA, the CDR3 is TGCAGTGCTCTCCGGACTAGCGGGGGACGCACAGATACGCAGTATTTT. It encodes CSALRTSGGRTDTQYF.